This T cell receptor beta chain was identified in a study of early T cells in non-severe SARS-CoV-2 infection. TCRdb used MiXCR to reprocess the 5' RACE reads, holding one entry per CDR3 protein. The sample includes about 46,000 distinct CDR3 sequences, 5% to 5.5% of them seen just once. This clonotype showed up many times. The receptor's source is an adult who was a healthcare worker with PCR-confirmed SARS-CoV-2 infection or an uninfected control (not recorded which). Sequencing was performed on whole blood, taken at baseline.

The CDR3 protein is CSAPTTRSETQYF. The CDR3 DNA follows: TGCAGTGCACCGACAACTAGATCGGAGACCCAGTACTTC. The chain links TRBV20-1 to TRBJ2-5, with D perhaps matching TRBD2 (5 bases). The CDR3 has 13 residues. The germline V gene has CDR1 DFQATT and CDR2 SNEGSKA (reference sequence). V dropped 6 bases and J dropped 5 bases, with 16 bases sitting between them.